Listed below are T cell receptor beta chains from one sample, sequenced in a study of T cells and Merkel cell carcinoma outcomes. Clones were sequenced by immunoSEQ multiplex PCR, and TCRdb holds only the in-frame ones, with some missing. The sample carries 3,500 to 4,000 clones, around 94% recorded once. Sequenced input: tumor tissue from Merkel cell carcinoma. All receptors derive from a human donor with Merkel cell carcinoma. Each CDR3 is given with its conserved first and last residue. Fields, in order: V gene, CDR3 protein.

v_call: TRBV4-1; cdr3_aa: CASSQPYRERQQPQHF
v_call: TRBV5-8; cdr3_aa: CASSSGQTNEKLFF
v_call: TRBV4-1; cdr3_aa: CASSQPGGIQPQHF
v_call: TRBV25-1; cdr3_aa: CASSEEGRAETQYF
v_call: TRBV29-1; cdr3_aa: CSVEGGGAGNTIYF
v_call: TRBV4-1; cdr3_aa: CASSQDSYSGSSYEQYF
v_call: TRBV11-2; cdr3_aa: CASSAVQGLEQYF
v_call: TRBV7-9; cdr3_aa: CASSLRQASSYEQYF
v_call: TRBV9; cdr3_aa: CASSANRAHYEQYF
v_call: TRBV15; cdr3_aa: CATSRGGGTGANVLTF
v_call: TRBV6-5; cdr3_aa: CASSLSGPYEQYF
v_call: TRBV2; cdr3_aa: CASSVGSPAHGDTQYF
v_call: TRBV7-8; cdr3_aa: CASNLNRGGGRGEQYF
v_call: TRBV21-1; cdr3_aa: CASSKPYGLQGGNTIYF
v_call: TRBV11-1; cdr3_aa: CASSERRERELFF
v_call: TRBV29-1; cdr3_aa: CSVETGRDEQFF
v_call: TRBV11-2; cdr3_aa: CASSYTDTQYF
v_call: TRBV5-4; cdr3_aa: CASSLYGTDEQYF
v_call: TRBV7-9; cdr3_aa: CAMDRTDTQYF
v_call: TRBV7-9; cdr3_aa: CASKAQRVNYFYNEQFF
v_call: TRBV9; cdr3_aa: CASSVDPLPSDEQYF
v_call: TRBV29-1; cdr3_aa: CSVVPSSNEQFF
v_call: TRBV7-9; cdr3_aa: CASSHRDRQAFF
v_call: TRBV19; cdr3_aa: CAGGTGDSNQPQHF
v_call: TRBV5-8; cdr3_aa: CASSLAFQGLADYNEQFF
v_call: TRBV30; cdr3_aa: CACRGASLGGYTF
v_call: TRBV5-1; cdr3_aa: CASSWGQGDTEAFF
v_call: TRBV6-5; cdr3_aa: CASSRAGWSYNEQFF
v_call: TRBV11-2; cdr3_aa: CASRSINRGVNYGYTF
v_call: TRBV25-1; cdr3_aa: CASSEGKGARTDTQYF
v_call: TRBV7-9; cdr3_aa: CASSPRAADTQYF
v_call: TRBV6-5; cdr3_aa: CASSLSGPYEQYF
v_call: TRBV2; cdr3_aa: CARSGHTPETQYF
v_call: TRBV6-5; cdr3_aa: CASSYRRGENTEAFF
v_call: TRBV4-1; cdr3_aa: CASSQPQGLRGYGYTF
v_call: TRBV11-2; cdr3_aa: CASSFMGSSGRLQETQYF
v_call: TRBV5-8; cdr3_aa: CASSLSQNQPQHF
v_call: TRBV5-1; cdr3_aa: CASSLVAETQYF
v_call: TRBV29-1; cdr3_aa: CSVEEIAGIFLYPDTQYF
v_call: TRBV29-1; cdr3_aa: CSVQGDATGEQYF
v_call: TRBV6-6; cdr3_aa: CASSYLQVVGYTF
v_call: TRBV6-4; cdr3_aa: CASSDSLSSGANVLTF
v_call: TRBV10-3; cdr3_aa: CAISTSSYEQYF
v_call: TRBV6-6; cdr3_aa: CASGQFSNEQYF
v_call: TRBV27; cdr3_aa: CASSFGHLSYEQYF
v_call: TRBV21-1; cdr3_aa: CASSKTGGAGHGNTEAFF
v_call: TRBV27; cdr3_aa: CASSLYGGAHNEQFF
v_call: TRBV6-1; cdr3_aa: CASSLQGGTNEKLFF
v_call: TRBV5-1; cdr3_aa: CASSFAQGDGGYTF
v_call: TRBV7-3; cdr3_aa: CASSSRGGGTEAFF
v_call: TRBV30; cdr3_aa: CAWNRGGEPQHF
v_call: TRBV28; cdr3_aa: CASSLHSGGKQFF
v_call: TRBV5-1; cdr3_aa: CASSSPNTETAGGQYF
v_call: TRBV15; cdr3_aa: CATSRGMNTEAFF
v_call: TRBV19; cdr3_aa: CASSEAGIGYGYTF